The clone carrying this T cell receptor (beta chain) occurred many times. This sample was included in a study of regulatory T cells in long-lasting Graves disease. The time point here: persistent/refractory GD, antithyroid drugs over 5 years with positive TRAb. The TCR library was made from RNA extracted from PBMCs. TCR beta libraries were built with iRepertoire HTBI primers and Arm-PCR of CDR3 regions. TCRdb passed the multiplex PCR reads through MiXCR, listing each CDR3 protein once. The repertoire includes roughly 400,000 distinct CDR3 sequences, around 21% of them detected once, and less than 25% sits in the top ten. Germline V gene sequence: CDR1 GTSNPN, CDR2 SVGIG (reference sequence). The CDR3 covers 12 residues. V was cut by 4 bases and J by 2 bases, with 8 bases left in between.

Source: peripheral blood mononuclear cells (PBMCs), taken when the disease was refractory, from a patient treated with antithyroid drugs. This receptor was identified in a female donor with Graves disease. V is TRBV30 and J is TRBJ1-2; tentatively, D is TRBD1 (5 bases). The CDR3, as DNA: TGTGCCTGGACGGGGGGAAACTATGGCTACACCTTC. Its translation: CAWTGGNYGYTF.